These 9 T cell receptor beta chains share one sample of origin, sequenced in a study of shared clonotypes between healthy human individuals. Generated by immunoSEQ multiplex PCR, the TCRdb table keeps only in-frame clones and is missing some. The top ten hold approximately 0.35% of the sample, which has approximately 2.5 million clones, roughly 93% seen once. The sequencing sample was made of naive CD4+ T cells from PBMCs. The subset here: CD45RA+ positively selected. These receptors were obtained from a man aged 18 to 30 in good health. Some clones in this sample may be carry-over from other donors' samples.

The V and J genes are TRBV4-1 and TRBJ2-7; no clear D gene. Germline V gene data show CDR1 as MGHRA and CDR2 as YSYEKL. The V and J ends lost 0 bases and 4 bases respectively, with 10 bases between them. The CDR3 length is 14 residues. CDR3 DNA sequence: TGCGCCAGCAGCCAAGACCCCACCAGGTACGAGCAGTACTTC. This codes for CASSQDPTRYEQYF.

Only one count was recorded for this clone. The V call is TRBV4-1, the J call TRBJ2-4; no clear D gene. V lost 4 bases to trimming and J lost 6 bases, with 10 bases between them. Germline V gene lookup returns CDR1 MGHRA and CDR2 YSYEKL. The CDR3 loop spans 13 amino acids. CDR3 in amino acids: CASSRTWGNIQYF. In DNA form, the CDR3 reads TGCGCCAGCAGCCGCACGTGGGGAAACATTCAGTACTTC.

The genes are TRBV11-2 and TRBJ2-3; D is ambiguous. Between the trimmed V and J ends, which lost 4 bases and 5 bases, there was a span of 13 bases. The length of the CDR3 is 14 residues. Germline V gene sequence: CDR1 SGHAT, CDR2 FQNNGV. As DNA, the CDR3 is TGTGCCAGCAGCTCCCCCTCAGGTGGAGATACGCAGTATTTT. The encoded protein is CASSSPSGGDTQYF.

The chain recombines TRBV5-8 with TRBJ1-5; the D is unclear. V lost 0 bases, J lost 4 bases, and 5 bases lay in between. Germline CDR1 is SGHTS and CDR2 is YDEGEE. The CDR3 extends over 13 amino acids. This CDR3 is CASSLGRNQPQHF. CDR3 DNA sequence: TGTGCCAGCAGCTTGGGCCGGAATCAGCCCCAGCATTTT. Looking up the rest from reference TRBV5-8 and TRBJ1-5 gives the full variable domain: EAGVTQSPTHLIKTRGQQATLRCSPISGHTSVYWYQQALGLGLQFLLWYDEGEERNRGNFPPRFSGRQFPNYSSELNVNALELEDSALYLCASSLGRNQPQHFGDGTRLSIL.

This clone has just one count. The chain joins TRBV10-3 to TRBJ2-3; 9 bases fit TRBD2. Trimming at V came to 3 bases and at J to 2 bases, leaving 18 bases not matched to a gene. CDR1 is ENHRY, CDR2 SYGVKD, per germline. CDR3 length: 20 amino acids. CDR3 DNA sequence: TGTGCCATCAGTGAAAGGCTAGCGGGAAACAACCGAGGATCCACAGATACGCAGTATTTT. It yields the protein CAISERLAGNNRGSTDTQYF.

The V call is TRBV29-1, the J call TRBJ1-3; unclear D gene. The V gene lost 7 bases and the J gene lost 4 bases, with 20 bases spanning the gap. Germline-derived CDR1 and CDR2 are SQVTM and ANQGSEA. The CDR3 has 15 amino acids. The CDR3 spells CSGTGYGNGGNTIYF. In nucleotides, the CDR3 is TGCAGCGGAACGGGGTACGGGAATGGAGGAAACACCATATATTTT.

The V gene is TRBV6-6, the J gene TRBJ2-3; TRBD2 aligns across 9 bases. This CDR3 comprises 16 residues. V was clipped by 8 bases and J by 1 base; unmatched bases: 10. Looked up from germline, CDR1 is MNHNY and CDR2 is SVGAGI (reference sequence). The CDR3 protein is CASQNKIAGGTDTQYF. The DNA for the CDR3 is TGTGCCAGCCAAAATAAAATAGCGGGAGGCACAGATACGCAGTATTTT.

This clone was observed once. The J gene is TRBJ1-3, the V gene TRBV4-1; possible D gene TRBD1, 5 bases. Germline values: CDR1 MGHRA, CDR2 YSYEKL. The CDR3 covers 17 residues. The V gene lost 1 base and the J gene lost 0 bases, with 13 bases spanning the gap. In DNA form, the CDR3 reads TGCGCCAGCAGCCAAGTGACAGCCGCGGCCTCTGGAAACACCATATATTTT. Encoded protein: CASSQVTAAASGNTIYF.

This chain links TRBV28 with TRBJ1-4; 8 positions agree with TRBD1. Germline V gene sequence: CDR1 MDHEN, CDR2 SYDVKM. Unmatched junction bases numbered 14, after V lost 6 bases and J lost 8 bases. This CDR3 is 16 amino acids long. CDR3 residues: CASRSGQGIRREKLFF. DNA of the CDR3: TGTGCCAGCAGGTCCGGACAGGGAATCAGGCGGGAAAAACTGTTTTTT.